Below, 4 T cell receptor beta chains from the same sample are listed, as sequenced in a study of T cells in Graves' hyperthyroidism and ophthalmopathy. It was RNA transcripts that yielded the amplified TCR beta CDR3 regions. Researchers ran a first-round RT-PCR on the TCR CDR3 using the HTBI primer set. One entry per CDR3 protein, called by TCRdb with MiXCR from the multiplex PCR reads. In the table there are 150,000 to 200,000 distinct CDR3 sequences, less than 10% of which are singletons. The sample taken for sequencing was blood. The receptor source for this set is a woman between 18 and 29 years old with Graves' hyperthyroidism that later progressed to Graves' ophthalmopathy.

This clonotype was detected ten times or more. The chain couples TRBV30 to TRBJ1-5; D is unresolved. From germline, CDR1 is GTSNPN and CDR2 SVGIG (reference sequence). The CDR3 is 13 residues long. V lost 3 bases, J lost 5 bases, and 11 bases lay in between. CDR3 in amino acids: CAWSSKGYQPQHF. As DNA, the CDR3 is TGTGCCTGGAGCTCAAAAGGATATCAGCCCCAGCATTTT. Full variable domain (remainder filled in from reference TRBV30 and TRBJ1-5): SQTIHQWPATLVQPVGSPLSLECTVEGTSNPNLYWYRQAAGRGLQLLFYSVGIGQISSEVPQNLSASRPQDRQFILSSKKLLLSDSGFYLCAWSSKGYQPQHFGDGTRLSIL.

The table lists this clonotype with a count of one. The gene calls are TRBV18 and TRBJ2-7; 7 positions agree with TRBD2. From germline, CDR1 is KGHSH and CDR2 LQKENI. The CDR3 length is 15 residues. V gave up 5 bases and J gave up 4 bases; unmatched junction bases: 11. The CDR3 loop is CASSNDGLVLYEQYF. The CDR3 DNA follows: TGTGCCAGCTCAAACGATGGACTAGTTTTATACGAGCAGTACTTC. The variable domain in full, with the rest retrieved from reference TRBV18 and TRBJ2-7, is NAGVMQNPRHLVRRRGQEARLRCSPMKGHSHVYWYRQLPEEGLKFMVYLQKENIIDESGMPKERFSAEFPKEGPSILRIQQVVRGDSAAYFCASSNDGLVLYEQYFGPGTRLTVT.

This clonotype was counted many times. The chain combines TRBV20-1 with TRBJ1-1; TRBD1 agrees at 7 bases. V trimming: 5 bases; J trimming: 3 bases; junction bases outside the gene matches: 6. The CDR3 spans 13 residues. The germline V gene encodes CDR1 DFQATT and CDR2 SNEGSKA (reference sequence). DNA of the CDR3: TGCAGTGCTTTACAGGGGATGCACACTGAAGCTTTCTTT. Amino acids: CSALQGMHTEAFF.

This chain connects TRBV5-6 to TRBJ2-1; D uncertain. Germline V gene data show CDR1 as SGHDT and CDR2 as YYEEEE. V gave up 0 bases and J gave up 3 bases, with 13 bases separating them. The CDR3 runs to 16 residues. The CDR3 sequence: CASSLVGGIFYNEQFF. CDR3 nucleotides: TGTGCCAGCAGCTTGGTAGGTGGCATTTTCTACAATGAGCAGTTCTTC.